This T cell receptor beta chain was retrieved from a study of blood T cell repertoires in COVID-19. Looking at the study overall: From T cells, B-cell-depleted T cells, or PBMCs came the material, which was cDNA or gDNA.

The repertoire was sequenced with immunoSEQ multiplex PCR; TCRdb's copy has only in-frame clones and lacks some. The sample has some 210,000 clones; about 89% are singletons. Deletions cut 4 bases from V and 3 bases from J, with 11 bases between. Looked up from germline, CDR1 is SGHNT and CDR2 is YYREEE (reference sequence). The CDR3 spans 14 residues. The sequenced sample was peripheral blood. The receptor comes from a man between 60 and 70 years old who had recovered from COVID-19. The gene calls are TRBV5-4 and TRBJ1-5; no clear D. CDR3 nucleotide sequence: TGTGCCAGCAGCGCTGGTCCTATCAATCAGCCCCAGCATTTT. As protein: CASSAGPINQPQHF.